A selection of T cell receptor beta chains follows, all from one sample in a study of blood T cell repertoires in COVID-19. Generated by immunoSEQ multiplex PCR, the TCRdb table keeps only in-frame clones and is missing some. The table records 68,000 or so clones, 80% to 90% of them present only once. Sequenced sample: peripheral blood. These receptors were taken from a man aged 45-65 years with active COVID-19. Both conserved end residues are part of each CDR3. D genes are given only for firm matches. Only part of the rows carry a size: once, few, many, or a class if the clone is expanded.

v_gene,j_gene,abundance,d_gene,CDR3nt,CDR3aa
TRBV9,TRBJ2-7,.,.,TGTGCCAGCAGCTCGATGACAGGATCCTACGAGCAGTACTTC,CASSSMTGSYEQYF
TRBV14,TRBJ2-7,.,TRBD1,TGTGCCAGCAGCCCCATAGACAGGGGGCCTGGAGACGAGCAGTACTTC,CASSPIDRGPGDEQYF
TRBV6-2/TRBV6-3,TRBJ2-2,.,TRBD1,TGTGCCAGCAGTTACTCGCCAAGAAGACAGGGGGCGAACACCGGGGAGCTGTTTTTT,CASSYSPRRQGANTGELFF
TRBV5-1,TRBJ1-1,.,TRBD1,TGCGCCAGCAGCCCCGGACAGGGGGGCCCCTATATGGAAGCTTTCTTT,CASSPGQGGPYMEAFF
TRBV24-1,TRBJ2-2,.,TRBD2,TGTGCCACCAGTGAGGGAGGAAGCGGGGGCCCGAACACCGGGGAGCTGTTTTTT,CATSEGGSGGPNTGELFF
TRBV5-1,TRBJ2-5,.,.,TGCGCCAGCAAGTCGTCAGGCGAAGAGACCCAGTACTTC,CASKSSGEETQYF
TRBV3-1/TRBV3-2,TRBJ2-2,.,.,TGTGCCAGCAGCCAGGCCGGGAGAAAAGGTTGGGAGCTGTTTTTT,CASSQAGRKGWELFF
TRBV7-2,TRBJ1-4,.,TRBD1,TGTGCCAGCAGCTCAGACAGGGGGTCTAATGAAAAACTGTTTTTT,CASSSDRGSNEKLFF
TRBV6-5,TRBJ2-7,medium-sized,TRBD1,TGTGCCAGCAGTTACGACAGGGGGCCCTACGAGCAGTACTTC,CASSYDRGPYEQYF
TRBV10-2,TRBJ2-3,.,.,TGCGCCAGCAGGATCGGACATGGCACAGATACGCAGTATTTT,CASRIGHGTDTQYF
TRBV2,TRBJ2-7,.,.,TGTGCCAGCACTCTAGTAGGTTCCGAGCAGTACTTC,CASTLVGSEQYF
TRBV6-5,TRBJ1-1,once,.,TGTGCCAGCAGTTACCTTCCCGGGGTCGGGACTGAAGCTTTCTTT,CASSYLPGVGTEAFF
TRBV5-1,TRBJ1-1,.,TRBD1,TGCGCCAGCAGCTTGGCTAGCTTGGGACAGGGGTACACTGAAGCTTTCTTT,CASSLASLGQGYTEAFF
TRBV19,TRBJ1-5,.,TRBD1,TGTGCCAGTAGTCCCAGGGACAGGGGATCTCAGCCCCAGCATTTT,CASSPRDRGSQPQHF
TRBV19,TRBJ2-3,.,TRBD1,TGTGCCAGTAGTATTTGGACAGGGCTAACAGATACGCAGTATTTT,CASSIWTGLTDTQYF
TRBV4-1,TRBJ2-7,.,TRBD2,TGCGCCAGCCCGCCAATTGAGGTAGCGGGGGAAGAATACGAGCAGTACTTC,CASPPIEVAGEEYEQYF
TRBV5-4,TRBJ2-1,.,TRBD1,TGTGCCAGCGCGTTACCGGGACAGGGGAGGAATGAGCAGTTCTTC,CASALPGQGRNEQFF
TRBV7-9,TRBJ1-2,.,TRBD1,TGTGCCAGCACCAATCGACAGGGGGCCTATGGCTACACCTTC,CASTNRQGAYGYTF
TRBV21-1,TRBJ2-7,.,.,TGTGCCAGCAGCACTCGGACAGGGAGATTGTGTAACGAGCAGTACTTC,CASSTRTGRLCNEQYF
TRBV20-1,TRBJ2-5,.,.,TGCAGTGCTAGTGGAACCTGGAGGACCCAGTACTTC,CSASGTWRTQYF
TRBV11-3,TRBJ2-1,.,TRBD1,TGTGCCAGCAGCCCCGGACAGGATTACAATGAGCAGTTCTTC,CASSPGQDYNEQFF
TRBV6-5,TRBJ2-2,.,.,TGTGCCAGCAGTTACTCGGTGTTAGTTAGCACCGGGGAGCTGTTTTTT,CASSYSVLVSTGELFF
TRBV2,TRBJ1-1,.,.,TGTGCCAGCAGGAAAGAGGGCACTGAAGCTTTCTTT,CASRKEGTEAFF
TRBV9,TRBJ2-1,.,.,TGTGCCAGCACCCGCCAAGGGAGCCACAATGAGCAGTTCTTC,CASTRQGSHNEQFF
TRBV3-1/TRBV3-2,TRBJ2-3,.,.,TGTGCCAGCAGCCCCTACCCCCTGACAGATACGCAGTATTTT,CASSPYPLTDTQYF
TRBV28,TRBJ2-3,.,.,TGTGCCAGCAGTCTTTCTAGCACAGATACGCAGTATTTT,CASSLSSTDTQYF
TRBV5-6,TRBJ1-1,.,TRBD1,TGTGCCAGCAGCCTTCCTCGGACAGGGATGAACACTGAAGCTTTCTTT,CASSLPRTGMNTEAFF
TRBV3-1/TRBV3-2,TRBJ2-5,once,TRBD2,TGTGCCAGCAGCCAAGTTAGCGGGGGGATCCAAGAGACCCAGTACTTC,CASSQVSGGIQETQYF
TRBV29-1,TRBJ1-1,.,.,TGCAGCGTTGACTGGGGGGACACTGAAGCTTTCTTT,CSVDWGDTEAFF
TRBV5-1,TRBJ2-3,.,.,TGCGCCAGCAGCTTCGGGAGTGGTACGGAGACGCAGTATTTT,CASSFGSGTETQYF
TRBV5-1,TRBJ2-5,.,TRBD2,TGCGCCAGCAGCTTGGTAGCGGGACAATTCGGGTACTTC,CASSLVAGQFGYF
TRBV6-5,TRBJ1-2,.,TRBD1,TGTGCCACCGCGACAGGGGTTAGTGGCTACACCTTC,CATATGVSGYTF
TRBV27,TRBJ1-2,.,.,TGTGCCAGCAGTTTAAAGGGGTCTGACTATGGCTACACCTTC,CASSLKGSDYGYTF
TRBV18,TRBJ1-6,.,.,TGTGCCAGCTCACCAAGAGGTCCCTATAATTCACCCCTCCACTTT,CASSPRGPYNSPLHF
TRBV6-5,TRBJ2-2,.,.,TGTGCCAGCAGTTACGACGAATTACAGCTCGGGGAGCTGTTTTTT,CASSYDELQLGELFF
TRBV19,TRBJ1-1,few,TRBD1,TGTGCCAGTAGTGTTAGACAGGGCACTGAAGCTTTCTTT,CASSVRQGTEAFF
TRBV5-1,TRBJ2-5,.,.,TGCGCCAGCAGCTTGGCGGCAGGGGAAGAGACCCAGTACTTC,CASSLAAGEETQYF
TRBV7-4,TRBJ1-5,.,.,TGTGCCAGCAGCTTTCTGGGACAAATTATTAATCAGCCCCAGCATTTT,CASSFLGQIINQPQHF
TRBV19,TRBJ1-2,.,.,TGTGCCAGTAGCGGGGGGGGGCCGGCCAGCTATGGCTACACCTTC,CASSGGGPASYGYTF
TRBV19,TRBJ1-1,.,.,TGTGCCAGTACCAAAGGGGGAATGTTGAGGAACACTGAAGCTTTCTTT,CASTKGGMLRNTEAFF
TRBV7-2,TRBJ2-3,.,.,TGTGCCAGCAGCTTAGGCGATTCACAGGGTACGCAGTATTTT,CASSLGDSQGTQYF
TRBV30,TRBJ2-3,.,.,TGTGCCTGGAGTGTAGGCGGGGCCCTCACAGATACGCAGTATTTT,CAWSVGGALTDTQYF
TRBV7-2,TRBJ2-3,.,.,TGTGCCAGCAGCTTTAGTTTCCAGGGTACGCAGTATTTT,CASSFSFQGTQYF
TRBV7-6,TRBJ1-1,.,.,TGTGCCAGCAGCCCTTTACAGGGATACATGAACACTGAAGCTTTCTTT,CASSPLQGYMNTEAFF
TRBV7-9,TRBJ1-1,.,TRBD1,TGTGCCAGCAGCTTTGGACAGGGATCCTACACTGAAGCTTTCTTT,CASSFGQGSYTEAFF
TRBV7-8,TRBJ2-2,.,.,TGTGCCAGCGGGCGGACAGAGACCGGGGAGCTGTTTTTT,CASGRTETGELFF
TRBV5-1,TRBJ1-6,.,.,TGCGCCAGCAGTTTTCAGGACTCCTATAATTCACCCCTCCACTTT,CASSFQDSYNSPLHF
TRBV27,TRBJ1-2,.,.,TGTGCCAGCAGGGCAGGGGACGGCTACACCTTC,CASRAGDGYTF
TRBV11-2,TRBJ2-3,.,TRBD2,TGTGCCAGCAGTAGTAGCGGGACGGGAGATACGCAGTATTTT,CASSSSGTGDTQYF
TRBV19,TRBJ1-1,.,.,TGTGCCAGTAGTCGTTCACAGGTTCTAAACACTGAAGCTTTCTTT,CASSRSQVLNTEAFF
TRBV27,TRBJ1-1,.,.,TGTGCCAGCAGTCGACGGGACACCTACACTGAAGCTTTCTTT,CASSRRDTYTEAFF
TRBV10-3,TRBJ2-7,few,TRBD1,TGTGCCATCCAGAAAACTGCGACAGGGATGTACGAGCAGTACTTC,CAIQKTATGMYEQYF
TRBV5-6,TRBJ1-2,.,.,TGTGCCAGCAGTCGAGGGAATGGCTACACCTTC,CASSRGNGYTF
TRBV2,TRBJ2-1,.,TRBD2,TGTGCCAGCGGACTAGCGAGCTCCTACAATGAGCAGTTCTTC,CASGLASSYNEQFF
TRBV29-1,TRBJ1-1,.,.,TGCAGCGTTGGTGTTATGAACACTGAAGCTTTCTTT,CSVGVMNTEAFF
TRBV7-9,TRBJ1-4,once,TRBD1,TGTGCCAGCATCCTGACAGGGGGCGCTTTGGTGGGTAATGAAAAACTGTTTTTT,CASILTGGALVGNEKLFF
TRBV12-3/TRBV12-4,TRBJ2-7,.,TRBD1,TGTGCCAGCACCTTAGACAGGGCACGCGAGCAGTACTTC,CASTLDRAREQYF
TRBV6-6,TRBJ2-7,.,TRBD1,TGTGCCAGCAGTTCCGGGACAGGGCCGTACGAGCAGTACTTC,CASSSGTGPYEQYF
TRBV4-2,TRBJ2-5,.,.,TGTGCCAGCAGCCGAGGGGGACGCGCCCAAGAGACCCAGTACTTC,CASSRGGRAQETQYF